These T cell receptor beta chains were read from a single sample in a study of blood T cell repertoires in COVID-19. Profiling relied on immunoSEQ multiplex PCR, and the TCRdb table lists in-frame clones only, not all of them. The data show about 190,000 clones, around 85% seen once. The sequencing input was peripheral blood. The receptors originated from a woman aged 50 to 65 with acute or convalescent COVID-19. CDR3s leave out the opening cysteine and the closing phenylalanine or tryptophan.

v_gene: TRBV10-3
CDR3aa: ATMTGSSDTQY

v_gene: TRBV11-2
CDR3aa: ASSLGRGHSPLH

v_gene: TRBV18
CDR3aa: ASSAGTGREQY

v_gene: TRBV6-5
CDR3aa: ASSYDRFGEKLF

v_gene: TRBV25-1
CDR3aa: ASSGSDSSNEKLF

v_gene: TRBV3-1/TRBV3-2
CDR3aa: ASSQVPEEKQY

v_gene: TRBV25-1
CDR3aa: ASSESLTGDYTEAF

v_gene: TRBV4-2
CDR3aa: ASSPRDRSTREQY

v_gene: TRBV9
CDR3aa: ASSVGLGLQNTEAF

v_gene: TRBV28
CDR3aa: ASTPASGTGSSPLH

v_gene: TRBV18
CDR3aa: ASSPDDSQPQH

v_gene: TRBV9
CDR3aa: ASSVRGLAGTGELF

v_gene: TRBV2
CDR3aa: ASKQRGGSRSSDEQF

v_gene: TRBV3-1/TRBV3-2
CDR3aa: ASSQAQGYGYT

v_gene: TRBV11-2
CDR3aa: ASSPAQGSYNSPLH

v_gene: TRBV4-1
CDR3aa: ASSRGQGYTEAF

v_gene: TRBV10-2
CDR3aa: ASSDRKKVDGYT

v_gene: TRBV19
CDR3aa: ASSIVSGRDQPQH